These 32 T cell receptor beta chains were all obtained from the same sample, sequenced in a study of blood T cells in healthy people across ages. The authors ran a second PCR of 7 to 11 cycles using a sample-barcoded 5' primer and a J-beta primer mix. One entry per CDR3 protein, called by TCRdb with MiXCR from the 5' RACE reads. Of some 690,000 distinct CDR3 sequences listed, approximately 22% are singletons. Sequencing was performed on blood. The receptors shown here come from a man in his sixties or seventies in good health.

A few counts support this clonotype. The gene calls are TRBV20-1 and TRBJ2-7; 14 nucleotides agree with TRBD2. The V gene end was trimmed by 3 bases and the J gene end by 5 bases; junction bases not matched to a gene: 9. Germline values: CDR1 DFQATT, CDR2 SNEGSKA (reference sequence). This CDR3 comprises 16 residues. The CDR3 region is CSARRVTSGRANEQYF. DNA of the CDR3: TGCAGTGCTAGGAGGGTGACTAGCGGGAGGGCCAACGAGCAGTACTTC.

This chain joins TRBV7-2 and TRBJ1-3; 9 bases fit TRBD1. After removal of 6 bases from V and 2 bases from J, the junction contained 2 bases not matched to a gene. This CDR3 has 14 amino acids. Germline-derived CDR1 and CDR2 are SGHTA and FQGNSA. The DNA for the CDR3 is TGTGCCAGCAGAACAGGGGGCACTGGAAACACCATATATTTT. Its translation is CASRTGGTGNTIYF.

This clonotype was counted once. A read error is possible here, since a much larger clone lies one base away. V is TRBV6-2 or TRBV6-3 and J is TRBJ1-2; D remains ambiguous. This CDR3 comprises 11 residues. The ends were cut back, 4 bases at V and 8 bases at J, with 8 bases in the middle. Germline assignment: CDR1 MNHEY and CDR2 SVGEGT. In nucleotides, the CDR3 is TGTGCCAGCAGTTGCCCCAGGGGCTACACCTTC. Its protein product is CASSCPRGYTF.

V and J are TRBV7-2 and TRBJ2-5, with 9 bases that match TRBD1. With 5 bases clipped from V and 5 bases from J, the junction kept 9 bases outside the gene matches. This CDR3 is built from 15 residues. Germline loops: CDR1 SGHTA, CDR2 FQGNSA. This CDR3 reads CASSGDRVLGETQYF. CDR3 bases: TGTGCCAGCAGCGGGGACAGGGTCCTAGGGGAGACCCAGTACTTC.

The V call is TRBV10-3, the J call TRBJ2-5, with 10 bases that match TRBD2. The J call may be incorrect, as the DNA end agrees better with TRBJ2-1. The CDR3 extends over 13 amino acids. Germline V lookup: CDR1 ENHRY, CDR2 SYGVKD. CDR3 DNA sequence: TGTGCCATCGGGACTAGCGAGGGCTATGAGCAGTTCTTC. Encoded protein: CAIGTSEGYEQFF.

This clonotype was counted only a few times. The rearrangement joins TRBV19 to TRBJ1-3; D uncertain. Germline values: CDR1 LNHDA, CDR2 SQIVND (reference sequence). The CDR3 extends over 11 amino acids. Trimming removed 3 bases at V and 8 bases at J, with 5 bases between. The CDR3 loop reads CASSIADTIYF. The CDR3, as DNA: TGTGCCAGTAGTATTGCGGACACCATATATTTT.

The chain carries TRBV4-1 and TRBJ2-2; 8 bases line up with TRBD1. The CDR3 sequence is 16 residues long. The germline V gene has CDR1 MGHRA and CDR2 YSYEKL. Germline trimming cut 0 bases from V and 4 bases from J; bases unmatched to any gene: 4. CDR3 in amino acids: CASSQEPTGATGELFF. The DNA of the CDR3 is TGCGCCAGCAGCCAAGAACCGACAGGGGCCACCGGGGAGCTGTTTTTT.

The rearrangement uses TRBV5-1 and TRBJ1-1, with D unclear. Between the trimmed V and J ends, which lost 4 bases and 0 bases, there was a span of 10 bases. The germline V gene has CDR1 SGHRS and CDR2 YFSETQ. The CDR3 is 14 amino acids. CDR3 protein: CASSPSLMNTEAFF. CDR3 DNA: TGCGCCAGCAGCCCCAGTCTCATGAACACTGAAGCTTTCTTT.

The chain is built from TRBV28 and TRBJ2-3; tentatively, D is TRBD2 (5 bases). The germline V and J ends were trimmed by 3 bases and 0 bases, with 16 bases remaining between them. Germline V gives CDR1 MDHEN, CDR2 SYDVKM. CDR3 length: 17 residues. The DNA of the CDR3 is TGTGCCAGCAGTTTGGGTTCTCGGGGAAGGAGCACAGATACGCAGTATTTT. Translation: CASSLGSRGRSTDTQYF.

This clonotype was seen a few times. A single base separates this from a much larger clone, so it may be a read error. Likely a read error: the CDR3 ends without its conserved phenylalanine or tryptophan. The chain couples TRBV6-1 to TRBJ1-5, with D tentatively TRBD1 (6 bases). The CDR3 extends over 15 amino acids. Germline CDR1 and CDR2: MNHNS and SASEGT. The germline V and J ends were trimmed by 2 bases and 3 bases, with 11 bases remaining between them. CDR3 amino acids: CASSESGQHNQPQHL. For the CDR3, the DNA is TGTGCCAGCAGTGAAAGTGGACAGCACAATCAGCCCCAGCATCTT.

This chain uses TRBV3-1 with TRBJ2-1, with 7 bases identical to TRBD2. Germline-derived CDR1 and CDR2 are LGHDT and YNNKEL (reference sequence). The CDR3 totals 15 residues. Trimming cost V 4 bases and J 5 bases; bases outside gene matches: 8. Here the CDR3 reads CASSLTYGTNNEQFF. CDR3 nucleotide sequence: TGTGCCAGCAGCCTTACATACGGGACTAACAATGAGCAGTTCTTC.

This clonotype has just a few counts. The chain has TRBV2 and TRBJ1-1; D remains ambiguous. The CDR3 covers 13 residues. V was clipped by 9 bases and J by 5 bases, with 16 bases between them. Per the germline V gene, CDR1 is SNHLY and CDR2 is FYNNEI. The CDR3 region has the DNA TGTGCCAGTCCCCATAAGGGAGGGACTGAAGCTTTCTTT. It translates to CASPHKGGTEAFF. The whole variable domain, filled in from reference TRBV2 and TRBJ1-1, reads EPEVTQTPSHQVTQMGQEVILRCVPISNHLYFYWYRQILGQKVEFLVSFYNNEISEKSEIFDDQFSVERPDGSNFTLKIRSTKLEDSAMYFCASPHKGGTEAFFGQGTRLTVV.

This sequence joins TRBV28 and TRBJ1-3; TRBD1 matches at 9 bases. This CDR3 spans 14 amino acids. Germline CDR1 reads MDHEN; CDR2 reads SYDVKM. The V and J ends lost 9 bases and 1 base, in that order; junction bases with no gene match: 4. The CDR3 protein is CASATGGSGNTIYF. DNA of the CDR3: TGTGCCAGTGCGACAGGGGGATCTGGAAACACCATATATTTT. Variable domain in full (rest from reference TRBV28 and TRBJ1-3): DVKVTQSSRYLVKRTGEKVFLECVQDMDHENMFWYRQDPGLGLRLIYFSYDVKMKEKGDIPEGYSVSREKKERFSLILESASTNQTSMYLCASATGGSGNTIYFGEGSWLTVV.

Only a few counts were recorded for this clonotype. This chain links TRBV12-3 or TRBV12-4 with TRBJ2-5; D is unresolved. This CDR3 has 13 amino acids. Trimming took off 3 bases at V and 2 bases at J, with 7 bases between the two ends. CDR3 in amino acids: CASSLNDQETQYF. DNA of the CDR3: TGTGCCAGCAGTTTGAACGATCAAGAGACCCAGTACTTC.

The chain uses TRBV7-2 and TRBJ2-6; the D call may be TRBD1 or TRBD2 (5 bases each). The CDR3 length is 15 residues. Trimming took off 6 bases at V and 2 bases at J, with 11 bases between the two ends. Per the germline V gene, CDR1 is SGHTA and CDR2 is FQGNSA. CDR3 loop: CASRLGVTGANVLTF. The CDR3 nucleotides read TGTGCCAGCAGACTGGGGGTAACTGGGGCCAACGTCCTGACTTTC.

This clonotype was counted ten times or more. The chain links TRBV12-3 or TRBV12-4 to TRBJ2-7; possibly TRBD2 for D (5 bases). V was cut by 6 bases and J by 3 bases, with 15 bases left in between. The CDR3 runs to 14 residues. The CDR3 is CASSQSAGRYEQYV. The CDR3 DNA sequence: TGTGCCAGCAGCCAAAGTGCGGGCCGCTACGAGCAGTACGTC.

Comments on this clonotype: At one end the junction does not follow the germline gene, possibly because of a read error. This chain connects TRBV20-1 to TRBJ1-2, with a weak D call TRBD1 (5 bases). The CDR3 runs to 15 residues. Per germline, CDR1 DFQATT and CDR2 SNEGSKA (reference sequence). The CDR3 nucleotides are TGCAGTGCTGGAGATGGAAGGGGCGCGGGCTATGGCTACACCTTC. This encodes CSAGDGRGAGYGYTF.

The chain recombines TRBV20-1 with TRBJ2-7; 7 positions match TRBD2. This CDR3 spans 14 amino acids. With 5 bases clipped from V and 1 base from J, the junction kept 8 bases outside the gene matches. The germline V gene has CDR1 DFQATT and CDR2 SNEGSKA (reference sequence). CDR3 DNA sequence: TGCAGTGCTGAGGGGCTAGCGGATTCCTACGAGCAGTACTTC. Its protein product is CSAEGLADSYEQYF.

The chain recombines TRBV5-1 with TRBJ2-5; D possibly corresponds to TRBD1 (5 bases). The J call may be wrong; the DNA end is better matched by TRBJ2-1. The CDR3 has 11 residues. The germline CDR1 and CDR2 sequences are SGHRS and YFSETQ. CDR3 nucleotides: TGCGCCAGCACCTTTGACAGACGGCAGTTCTTC. Protein product: CASTFDRRQFF.

The chain links TRBV14 to TRBJ2-7; the D is unclear. This CDR3 is 17 amino acids long. In germline, CDR1 is SGHDN, CDR2 FVKESK. V was cut by 0 bases and J by 5 bases, with 20 bases left in between. CDR3 residues: CASSQDSKVFFVDEQYF. CDR3 DNA sequence: TGTGCCAGCAGCCAAGATTCGAAAGTCTTCTTTGTTGACGAGCAGTACTTC.

The chain links TRBV20-1 to TRBJ2-4; D remains ambiguous. The V gene lost 3 bases and the J gene lost 5 bases, with 11 bases spanning the gap. The CDR3 runs to 13 residues. Germline-derived CDR1 and CDR2 are DFQATT and SNEGSKA (reference sequence). Written as DNA, the CDR3 is TGCAGTGCTAGGAGGAGCGTCGAAAACATTCAGTACTTC. It encodes CSARRSVENIQYF.

The chain recombines TRBV25-1 with TRBJ1-1, with TRBD1 matching 8 bases. The CDR3 is made up of 14 amino acids. Trimming removed 2 bases from V and 4 bases from J; junction bases left unmatched: 3. CDR1 MGHDK and CDR2 SYGVNS come from the germline V gene. The DNA of the CDR3 is TGTGCCAGCAGTGAAAGACAGGGGTTCACTGAAGCTTTCTTT. It yields the protein CASSERQGFTEAFF. The full variable domain, its missing parts supplied by reference TRBV25-1 and TRBJ1-1, is EADIYQTPRYLVIGTGKKITLECSQTMGHDKMYWYQQDPGMELHLIHYSYGVNSTEKGDLSSESTVSRIRTEHFPLTLESARPSHTSQYLCASSERQGFTEAFFGQGTRLTVV.

CDR3 sequence reads: CASRRTGLQTYNEQFF. In DNA form, the CDR3 reads TGTGCCAGCAGGCGAACGGGACTACAAACCTACAATGAGCAGTTCTTC. The J gene is TRBJ2-1, the V gene TRBV6-1; TRBD2 agrees at 7 bases. Trimming at V came to 6 bases and at J to 2 bases, leaving 10 bases not matched to a gene. Germline V lookup: CDR1 MNHNS, CDR2 SASEGT. The length of the CDR3 is 16 residues.

The sample holds a few counts of this clonotype. This sequence joins TRBV14 and TRBJ1-2, with D hard to call. The CDR3 runs to 14 residues. The V gene's germline CDR1 is SGHDN and CDR2 FVKESK. The V gene lost 2 bases and the J gene lost 5 bases, with 12 bases spanning the gap. CDR3 in amino acids: CASSQLTTTYGYTF. The CDR3 DNA reads TGTGCCAGCAGCCAACTCACCACTACTTATGGCTACACCTTC. The entire variable domain, with the rest obtained from reference TRBV14 and TRBJ1-2, is as follows: EAGVTQFPSHSVIEKGQTVTLRCDPISGHDNLYWYRRVMGKEIKFLLHFVKESKQDESGMPNNRFLAERTGGTYSTLKVQPAELEDSGVYFCASSQLTTTYGYTFGSGTRLTVV.

In DNA, the CDR3 is TGTGCCACCAGCCCTAGCGGGGGGGCCGTGGAGCTGTTTTTT. Translating gives CATSPSGGAVELFF. The chain combines TRBV15 with TRBJ2-2; 12 bases line up with TRBD2. CDR3 length equals 14 residues. With V trimmed by 5 bases and J by 10 bases, 5 bases remained unmatched. CDR1 is LNHNV and CDR2 is YYDKDF in the germline V gene (reference sequence).

This clonotype has more than one count but fewer than ten. The chain has TRBV3-1 and TRBJ2-4; D may be TRBD2 (5 bases). V was pared by 5 bases and J by 2 bases, with 10 bases between. The CDR3 length is 14 residues. The germline V gene has CDR1 LGHDT and CDR2 YNNKEL (reference sequence). In DNA form, the CDR3 reads TGTGCCAGCAGCTACGGGGATTCCAAAAACATTCAGTACTTC. Translation: CASSYGDSKNIQYF.

This chain joins TRBV7-8 and TRBJ1-5; D unresolved. Germline V lookup: CDR1 SGHVS, CDR2 FQNEAQ. The CDR3 is 13 residues long. V was cut by 0 bases and J by 9 bases, with 9 bases left in between. The CDR3 loop reads CASSLAPQWPQHF. In nucleotides, the CDR3 is TGTGCCAGCAGCTTAGCACCTCAATGGCCCCAGCATTTT.

This chain joins TRBV6-1 and TRBJ2-1; D perhaps matches TRBD2 (6 bases). CDR1 MNHNS and CDR2 SASEGT come from the germline V gene. CDR3 length: 16 amino acids. The V and J ends lost 5 bases and 5 bases respectively, with 19 bases between them. For the CDR3, the DNA is TGTGCCAGCAGTCATGGACGGGGGTATGAGGACAATGAGCAGTTCTTC. Amino acids: CASSHGRGYEDNEQFF.

The chain uses TRBV12-3 or TRBV12-4 and TRBJ2-2; 8 nucleotides line up with TRBD2. This CDR3 is 16 amino acids long. Unmatched junction bases numbered 11, after V lost 8 bases and J lost 3 bases. CDR3 region: CASCAQPGLDTGELFF. As DNA, the CDR3 is TGTGCCAGCTGCGCCCAACCGGGACTAGACACCGGGGAGCTGTTTTTT.

This clonotype was seen more than once but under ten times. J is TRBJ1-4 and V is TRBV7-8; 10 bases line up with TRBD1. Looked up from germline, CDR1 is SGHVS and CDR2 is FQNEAQ. The V segment lost 1 base and the J segment 4 bases; nucleotides outside the gene matches: 9. CDR3 length: 18 amino acids. CDR3 residues: CASSLGRDRGGGNEKLFF. The DNA of the CDR3 is TGTGCCAGCAGCTTAGGCCGGGACAGGGGAGGAGGTAATGAAAAACTGTTTTTT.

This clonotype showed up just a few times. DNA of the CDR3: TGTGCCAGCAGTAGGGTGGTGGGAGCGACTGAAGCTTTCTTT. This translates into CASSRVVGATEAFF. The chain couples TRBV12-3 or TRBV12-4 to TRBJ1-1; D not certain. Trimming cost V 5 bases and J 5 bases, with 15 bases left between them. The CDR3 totals 14 residues.

There are many counts of this clonotype. CDR3 DNA: TGTGCCAGCATCCGGACAGGGTGGAATTCACCCCTCCACTTT. This codes for CASIRTGWNSPLHF. This chain connects TRBV28 to TRBJ1-6; TRBD1 agrees at 8 bases. From germline, CDR1 is MDHEN and CDR2 SYDVKM. The CDR3 runs to 14 residues. The ends lost 7 bases at V and 7 bases at J; junction bases unmatched: 6.